These T cell receptor beta chains were read from a single sample in a study of cytomegalovirus exposure and HLA in healthy donors. TCRdb's table, derived via immunoSEQ multiplex PCR, lists solely in-frame clones and lacks some. The sample consists of about 300,000 clones, about nine tenths of them appearing once. Specimen: PBMCs. The receptors originated from a man between 35 and 55 years old in good health and CMV-seropositive. CDR3s include the opening cysteine and the closing phenylalanine or tryptophan. Fields, in order: D gene, J gene, V gene, clone size, CDR3 protein, CDR3 DNA. D genes are given only for firm matches. Where a row states a size, it is once, few, many or the class of an expanded clone; other rows omit it.

d_call: TRBD1; j_call: TRBJ2-5; v_call: TRBV28; clone_size: -; cdr3_aa: CASSPGGWETQYF; cdr3_nt: TGTGCCAGCAGCCCAGGGGGTTGGGAGACCCAGTACTTC
d_call: TRBD2; j_call: TRBJ2-7; v_call: TRBV14; clone_size: -; cdr3_aa: CASSQGLSLAGRWQYF; cdr3_nt: TGTGCCAGCAGCCAAGGTTTGTCACTAGCGGGACGGTGGCAGTACTTC
d_call: -; j_call: TRBJ1-2; v_call: TRBV5-4; clone_size: -; cdr3_aa: CASSLGGYGYTF; cdr3_nt: TGTGCCAGCAGCTTAGGGGGATATGGCTACACCTTC
d_call: TRBD1; j_call: TRBJ1-1; v_call: TRBV19; clone_size: -; cdr3_aa: CASSWDRSNTEAFF; cdr3_nt: TGTGCCAGTAGTTGGGACAGGTCTAACACTGAAGCTTTCTTT
d_call: TRBD2; j_call: TRBJ2-7; v_call: TRBV4-2; clone_size: -; cdr3_aa: CASSPRTSGDNEQYF; cdr3_nt: TGTGCCAGCAGCCCCCGGACTAGCGGGGACAACGAGCAGTACTTC
d_call: -; j_call: TRBJ2-7; v_call: TRBV6-5; clone_size: -; cdr3_aa: CASRLGPRASYEQYF; cdr3_nt: TGTGCCAGCAGACTAGGGCCTCGGGCATCCTACGAGCAGTACTTC
d_call: -; j_call: TRBJ1-3; v_call: TRBV19; clone_size: -; cdr3_aa: CASSKPGDPSSGNTIYF; cdr3_nt: TGTGCCAGTAGTAAGCCGGGGGACCCGAGCTCTGGAAACACCATATATTTT
d_call: TRBD2; j_call: TRBJ2-3; v_call: TRBV7-3; clone_size: -; cdr3_aa: CASSLPRGLAGEADTQYF; cdr3_nt: TGTGCCAGCAGCTTGCCCCGGGGACTAGCCGGTGAGGCGGATACGCAGTATTTT
d_call: TRBD1; j_call: TRBJ1-4; v_call: TRBV30; clone_size: -; cdr3_aa: CAWSLSRTGADEKLFF; cdr3_nt: TGTGCCTGGAGCCTCTCCCGGACAGGGGCTGATGAAAAACTGTTTTTT
d_call: -; j_call: TRBJ2-2; v_call: TRBV27; clone_size: -; cdr3_aa: CASTAQGNTGELFF; cdr3_nt: TGTGCCAGCACCGCACAGGGGAACACCGGGGAGCTGTTTTTT
d_call: -; j_call: TRBJ1-5; v_call: TRBV6-5; clone_size: few; cdr3_aa: CASRLQLHSNQPQHF; cdr3_nt: TGTGCCAGCAGGCTACAGCTACATAGCAATCAGCCCCAGCATTTT
d_call: -; j_call: TRBJ2-4; v_call: TRBV6-1; clone_size: -; cdr3_aa: CASSGGLGPIAKNIQYF; cdr3_nt: TGTGCCAGCAGTGGTGGGCTGGGCCCTATAGCCAAAAACATTCAGTACTTC